The subject of this entry is one T cell receptor (beta chain). An input of roughly 0.5 to 1 ug of RNA was subjected to reverse transcription using random hexamers. TCRdb ran MiXCR on the immunoSEQ multiplex PCR reads and lists one entry per CDR3 protein. The profile shows 130,000 to 150,000 distinct CDR3 sequences, under 97% of them singletons. These data originate in a study of CD8 T cells in Susac syndrome. The germline V gene has CDR1 SGHVS and CDR2 FNYEAQ. V dropped 5 bases and J dropped 3 bases, with 11 bases sitting between them. The CDR3 totals 15 residues. The sequenced sample was CD4+ T cells from PBMCs. This receptor was identified in a human donor with Susac syndrome. The chain recombines TRBV7-6 with TRBJ2-6; D is uncertain. The CDR3 DNA follows: TGTGCCAGCAGCCATAGTAGGGTTGGGGCCAACGTCCTGACTTTC. This sequence encodes CASSHSRVGANVLTF.